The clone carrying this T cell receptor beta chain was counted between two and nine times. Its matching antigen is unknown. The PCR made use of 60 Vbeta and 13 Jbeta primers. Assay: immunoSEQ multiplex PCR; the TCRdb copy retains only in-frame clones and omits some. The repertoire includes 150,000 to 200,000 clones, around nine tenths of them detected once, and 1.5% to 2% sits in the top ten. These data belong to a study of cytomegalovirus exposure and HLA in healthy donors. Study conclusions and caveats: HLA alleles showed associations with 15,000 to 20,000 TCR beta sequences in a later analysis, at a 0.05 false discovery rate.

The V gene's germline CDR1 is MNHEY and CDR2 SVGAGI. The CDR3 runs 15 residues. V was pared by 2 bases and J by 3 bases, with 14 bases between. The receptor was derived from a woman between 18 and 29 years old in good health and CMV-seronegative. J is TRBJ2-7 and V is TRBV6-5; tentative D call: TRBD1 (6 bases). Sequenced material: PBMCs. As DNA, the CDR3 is TGTGCCAGCAGTTACCACCGACAGGCTAACTACGAGCAGTACTTC. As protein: CASSYHRQANYEQYF.